This TCR beta chain was profiled in a study of blood T cell repertoires in COVID-19. Study background: From T cells, B-cell-depleted T cells, or PBMCs came the material, which was cDNA or gDNA.

Per the original methods: Amplification of reference gene primers was used by the study to estimate nucleated cell counts. Assay: immunoSEQ multiplex PCR; the TCRdb copy retains only in-frame clones and omits some. Clonal size and the V and J genes are those of that table, whereas D and trimming came from the DNA. The sample lists around 250,000 clones; more than 65% were seen once. The V end was cut by 5 bases, the J end by 1 base, with 14 bases between. The CDR3 spans 15 residues. Germline loops: CDR1 SEHNR, CDR2 FQNEAQ (reference sequence). The chain is built from TRBV7-9 and TRBJ1-1, with a tentative D call TRBD1 (6 bases). The sample comprised peripheral blood. The TCR sequence derives from a man over 45 with active or convalescent COVID-19. The CDR3 sequence: CASSPMGAANTEAFF. CDR3 DNA: TGTGCCAGCAGCCCCATGGGGGCTGCGAACACTGAAGCTTTCTTT.